The TCR beta chain under discussion was sequenced for a study of blood T cell repertoires in COVID-19. Original processing notes: Amplification of reference gene primers provided the estimated nucleated cell counts. Here immunoSEQ multiplex PCR was the method, and the copy in TCRdb shows in-frame clones only, minus some. The DNA was the basis for D and trimming; V, J and clone size are from that table. The table has some 250,000 clones, about four fifths seen once; the top ten hold 1.9%. Germline V gene data show CDR1 as SGHTS and CDR2 as YDEGEE. Trimming removed 4 bases from V and 5 bases from J; junction bases left unmatched: 13. The CDR3 contains 17 residues.

The genes are TRBV5-8 and TRBJ2-4; 9 bases agree with TRBD2. This TCR came from a man between 25 and 39 years old who had recovered from COVID-19. The source material was peripheral blood. CDR3 coding DNA: TGTGCCAGCAGCGGAAAACTGTATAGCGGGAGAGAAAACATTCAGTACTTC. Translation gives CASSGKLYSGRENIQYF. Drawing the rest from reference TRBV5-8 and TRBJ2-4, the complete variable domain is EAGVTQSPTHLIKTRGQQATLRCSPISGHTSVYWYQQALGLGLQFLLWYDEGEERNRGNFPPRFSGRQFPNYSSELNVNALELEDSALYLCASSGKLYSGRENIQYFGAGTRLSVL.